This is a list of T cell receptor beta chains from one sample in a study of CD8+CD57+ T cells in acquired aplastic anemia. Via MiXCR, TCRdb re-called the reads, giving one row per CDR3 protein. Of around 130,000 distinct CDR3 sequences in the sample, 55% to 70% were seen once. Sequencing was carried out using sorted CD4+, CD8+, or CD8+CD57+ T cells (not recorded which) from PBMCs. These receptors were collected from a human donor with aplastic anemia. Each CDR3 is given with its conserved first and last residue. D genes are given only for firm matches. Where a row states a size, it is once, few, many or the class of an expanded clone; other rows omit it.

CSARISAGVRTYYNEQFF TGCAGTGCTAGAATCTCTGCCGGTGTTAGGACTTACTACAATGAGCAGTTCTTC NA TRBJ2-1 NA TRBV20-1
CAISDLLTGGPNEQYF TGTGCCATCAGTGATCTTTTAACGGGAGGGCCCAACGAGCAGTACTTC few TRBJ2-7 TRBD2 TRBV10-3
CASSLGEPQHF TGTGCCAGCAGCCTGGGGGAGCCCCAGCATTTT many TRBJ1-5 NA TRBV12-3/TRBV12-4
CASSETGGENSPLHF TGTGCCAGCAGTGAAACAGGGGGCGAAAATTCGCCCCTCCACTTT NA TRBJ1-6 TRBD1 TRBV2
CASSFSGDDSPLHF TGCGCCAGCAGCTTCTCAGGGGACGACTCACCCCTCCACTTT once TRBJ1-6 NA TRBV5-1
CASSQGLADYGYTF TGTGCCAGCAGCCAAGGACTAGCGGACTATGGCTACACCTTC NA TRBJ1-2 NA TRBV7-8
CASSQGMVGYTF TGTGCCAGCAGCCAGGGGATGGTAGGCTACACCTTC NA TRBJ1-2 NA TRBV4-2
CASSQGTYYEQYF TGCGCCAGCAGCCAGGGGACATACTACGAGCAGTACTTC NA TRBJ2-7 NA TRBV5-1
CASSFGGQVNQPQHF TGTGCCAGCAGTTTCGGAGGGCAGGTCAATCAGCCCCAGCATTTT NA TRBJ1-5 NA TRBV10-2
CASSELGQGYGYTF TGTGCCAGCAGTGAATTGGGACAGGGCTATGGCTACACCTTC NA TRBJ1-2 TRBD1 TRBV25-1
CAAGQGFSEQYF TGTGCGGCGGGACAGGGGTTCAGCGAGCAGTACTTC NA TRBJ2-7 TRBD1 TRBV19
CASSEARIPYEQYF TGTGCCAGCAGTGAAGCCAGGATCCCCTACGAGCAGTACTTC NA TRBJ2-7 NA TRBV2
CATSSSMTVNTGELFF TGTGCCACCAGCAGCTCAATGACAGTAAACACCGGGGAGCTGTTTTTT few TRBJ2-2 NA TRBV15
CASKLGGVDTQYF TGTGCCAGCAAACTAGGAGGTGTAGATACGCAGTATTTT NA TRBJ2-3 NA TRBV12-3/TRBV12-4
CASSGNREGNYGYTF TGTGCCAGCAGTGGCAACAGGGAGGGAAACTATGGCTACACCTTC NA TRBJ1-2 NA TRBV25-1
CASSLRGFYEQYF TGTGCCAGCAGCTTGAGGGGATTCTACGAGCAGTACTTC NA TRBJ2-7 NA TRBV7-2
CASHQTGQGGEQYF TGTGCCAGCCACCAAACGGGACAGGGGGGCGAGCAGTACTTC NA TRBJ2-7 TRBD1 TRBV27
CASKLRDRAYGYTF TGTGCCAGTAAACTCCGGGACAGAGCCTATGGCTACACCTTC NA TRBJ1-2 TRBD1 TRBV19
CASCGGNTIYF TGTGCCAGCTGTGGTGGAAACACCATATATTTT NA TRBJ1-3 NA TRBV2
CATSGGLTGQSGYTF TGTGCCACCTCAGGGGGGCTAACGGGACAGAGTGGCTACACCTTC once TRBJ1-2 TRBD1 TRBV24-1
CASRESEANYGYTF TGTGCCAGCAGGGAATCAGAAGCTAACTATGGCTACACCTTC NA TRBJ1-2 NA TRBV7-9
CASSLGYQSPLHF TGTGCCAGCAGCTTAGGATACCAGTCACCCCTCCACTTT NA TRBJ1-6 NA TRBV7-2
CASSGSGLQETQYF TGTGCCAGCAGCGGGAGCGGACTACAAGAGACCCAGTACTTC NA TRBJ2-5 NA TRBV9
CASSESRGNTEAFF TGCGCCAGCAGTGAGTCGAGGGGAAACACTGAAGCTTTCTTT NA TRBJ1-1 NA TRBV10-1
CASTTDRVRSPLHF TGTGCCAGTACTACGGACAGGGTCCGTTCACCCCTCCACTTT NA TRBJ1-6 TRBD1 TRBV19
CATSRDPANEQFF TGTGCCACCAGCAGAGATCCAGCCAATGAGCAGTTCTTC NA TRBJ2-1 NA TRBV15
CASSPRTGKNGELFF TGCGCCAGCAGCCCAAGGACAGGGAAGAACGGGGAGCTGTTTTTT NA TRBJ2-2 TRBD1 TRBV5-1
CASSLGLAGGADTQYF TGTGCCAGCAGCTTAGGACTAGCGGGGGGGGCAGATACGCAGTATTTT once TRBJ2-3 TRBD2 TRBV5-6
CAMAGDAGELFF TGTGCCATGGCGGGCGACGCGGGGGAGCTGTTTTTT NA TRBJ2-2 NA TRBV10-3
CASSLHPTGGMDNEQFF TGTGCCAGCAGTTTACATCCGACAGGGGGAATGGACAATGAGCAGTTCTTC many TRBJ2-1 TRBD1 TRBV2
CASSILGAEPDTQYF TGTGCCAGTAGTATCCTCGGGGCCGAACCAGATACGCAGTATTTT NA TRBJ2-3 NA TRBV19
CASSMYGLGNTIYF TGTGCCAGTAGTATGTACGGGCTCGGAAACACCATATATTTT many TRBJ1-3 NA TRBV19
CSSSRSMNTEAFF TGCAGTTCATCCAGATCCATGAACACTGAAGCTTTCTTT many TRBJ1-1 NA TRBV20-1
CASRGTGPLYEQYF TGTGCCAGCAGGGGGACAGGGCCTCTCTACGAGCAGTACTTC NA TRBJ2-7 TRBD1 TRBV2
CASSDRFATLHF TGTGCCAGCAGTGACCGGTTTGCAACCCTCCACTTT few TRBJ1-6 NA TRBV2
CAISTGAGELFF TGTGCCATCAGCACGGGAGCCGGGGAGCTGTTTTTT NA TRBJ2-2 NA TRBV10-3
CASSVGNGQETQYF TGTGCCAGCAGCGTAGGGAACGGACAAGAGACCCAGTACTTC few TRBJ2-5 NA TRBV9
CASSLILRETQYF TGTGCCAGCAGCCTAATCTTGCGGGAGACCCAGTACTTC few TRBJ2-5 NA TRBV7-6
CASSLGGGGLSQHF TGTGCCAGCAGTTTGGGGGGGGGAGGATTGTCCCAGCATTTT NA TRBJ1-5 NA TRBV27
CASSSLILAKNIQYF TGTGCCAGCAGCTCCCTGATTCTAGCCAAAAACATTCAGTACTTC many TRBJ2-4 NA TRBV7-6
CAWSVYAYGYTF TGTGCCTGGAGTGTGTACGCTTATGGCTACACCTTC NA TRBJ1-2 NA TRBV30
CASKTGIRDRNEQFF TGTGCCAGTAAAACAGGGATTAGGGACAGGAATGAGCAGTTCTTC many TRBJ2-1 TRBD1 TRBV19
CAISEGTGGETGELFF TGTGCCATCAGTGAAGGGACAGGGGGAGAAACCGGGGAGCTGTTTTTT NA TRBJ2-2 TRBD1 TRBV10-3
CASSTTENTEAFF TGTGCCAGCAGCACGACAGAGAACACTGAAGCTTTCTTT NA TRBJ1-1 NA TRBV7-9
CASSSSGRSSTDTQYF TGTGCCAGCAGCTCTAGCGGGAGAAGTAGCACAGATACGCAGTATTTT many TRBJ2-3 TRBD2 TRBV7-9
CSVERSSRNEQFF TGCAGCGTTGAACGTTCTAGCCGCAATGAGCAGTTCTTC NA TRBJ2-1 NA TRBV29-1
CASSQERVRETQYF TGCGCCAGCAGCCAAGAAAGGGTCCGGGAGACCCAGTACTTC many TRBJ2-5 NA TRBV4-1
CASSDRGLYGYTF TGTGCCAGCAGTGATCGGGGACTGTATGGCTACACCTTC few TRBJ1-2 NA TRBV25-1
CASSFWTGGYTDTQYF TGTGCCAGCAGTTTCTGGACAGGGGGGTACACAGATACGCAGTATTTT NA TRBJ2-3 TRBD1 TRBV12-3/TRBV12-4
CSVQQGAAEKLFF TGCAGCGTGCAACAGGGGGCAGCAGAAAAACTGTTTTTT NA TRBJ1-4 TRBD1 TRBV29-1
CATGSTRTGGNYVYTF TGTGCCACCGGATCCACGCGGACAGGGGGCAACTATGTCTACACCTTC NA TRBJ1-2 TRBD1 TRBV15
CASSLRPTGYYGYTF TGTGCCAGCAGCTTACGGCCTACAGGGTACTATGGCTACACCTTC NA TRBJ1-2 NA TRBV7-2
CASSFIEGGEQYF TGTGCCAGCAGCTTCATTGAGGGGGGGGAGCAGTACTTC once TRBJ2-7 NA TRBV7-6
CSASSGRAREQYF TGCAGTGCTAGCAGCGGGAGGGCCCGCGAGCAGTACTTC once TRBJ2-7 TRBD2 TRBV20-1
CASSLVEGRNTEAFF TGTGCCAGCAGCTTAGTTGAGGGGAGGAACACTGAAGCTTTCTTT many TRBJ1-1 NA TRBV7-2